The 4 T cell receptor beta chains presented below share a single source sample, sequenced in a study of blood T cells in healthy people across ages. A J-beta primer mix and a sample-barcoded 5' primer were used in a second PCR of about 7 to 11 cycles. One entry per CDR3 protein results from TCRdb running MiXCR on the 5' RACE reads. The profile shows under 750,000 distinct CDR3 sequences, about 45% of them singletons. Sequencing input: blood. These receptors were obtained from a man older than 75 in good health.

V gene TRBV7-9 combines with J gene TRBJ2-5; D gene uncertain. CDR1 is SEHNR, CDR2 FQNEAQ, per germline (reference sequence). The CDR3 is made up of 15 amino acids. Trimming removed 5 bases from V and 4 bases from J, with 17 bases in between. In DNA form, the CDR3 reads TGTGCCAGCAGCGGCGGTCCCAACTCGCCAGAGACCCAGTACTTC. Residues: CASSGGPNSPETQYF.

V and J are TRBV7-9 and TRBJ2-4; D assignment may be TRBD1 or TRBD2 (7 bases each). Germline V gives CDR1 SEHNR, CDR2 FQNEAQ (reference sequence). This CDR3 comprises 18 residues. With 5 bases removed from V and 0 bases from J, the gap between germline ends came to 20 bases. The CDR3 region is CASSPTTGRELAKNIQYF. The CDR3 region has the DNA TGTGCCAGCAGCCCTACGACAGGGCGGGAGTTAGCCAAAAACATTCAGTACTTC.

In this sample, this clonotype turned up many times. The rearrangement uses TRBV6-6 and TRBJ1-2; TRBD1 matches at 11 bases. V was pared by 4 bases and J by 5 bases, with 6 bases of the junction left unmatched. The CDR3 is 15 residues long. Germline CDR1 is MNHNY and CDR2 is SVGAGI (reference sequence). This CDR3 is CASSFDRDRGYGYTF. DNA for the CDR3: TGTGCCAGCAGTTTTGACCGGGACAGGGGGTATGGCTACACCTTC.

The CDR3 coding sequence is TGTGCCATCAGTGTGGCTGGGACTAGCGGCACAGATACGCAGTATTTT. Translating it yields CAISVAGTSGTDTQYF. V is TRBV10-3 and J is TRBJ2-3; 10 bases map to TRBD2. Germline lookup yields CDR1 ENHRY and CDR2 SYGVKD. The CDR3 runs to 16 residues. The J segment lost 1 base and the V segment lost 4 bases, leaving 5 bases of the junction unmatched.